The 29 T cell receptor beta chains below come from one sample, sequenced in a study of blood T cell repertoires in COVID-19. Profiled with immunoSEQ multiplex PCR; TCRdb holds only in-frame clones, not every one. This table has a few hundred thousand clones, 88% appearing once. The sequenced material came from PBMCs or T cells enriched from blood (not recorded which). The receptors come from a woman in her late teens or twenties who had recovered from COVID-19.

The CDR3 DNA is TGTGCCAGCAGTGTCGGGACAACCTACGAGCAGTACTTC. Its protein is CASSVGTTYEQYF. The chain recombines TRBV2 with TRBJ2-7; D may be TRBD1 (6 bases). The CDR3 length is 13 residues. The germline V and J ends were trimmed by 4 bases and 2 bases, with 9 bases remaining between them. Germline CDR1 SNHLY, CDR2 FYNNEI.

This clone was found once. This chain joins TRBV12-3 or TRBV12-4 and TRBJ2-2; D is perhaps TRBD1 (5 bases). V was trimmed by 1 base and J by 8 bases, leaving 5 bases between them. This CDR3 is built from 12 residues. CDR3 amino acids: CASSLEGGELFF. In DNA, the CDR3 is TGTGCCAGCAGTTTAGAGGGGGGGGAGCTGTTTTTT.

This clone appeared once. CDR3 sequence: CASSYGTGATKSSGNTIYF. The CDR3 nucleotides are TGCGCCAGCAGCTATGGGACAGGGGCAACGAAGAGCTCTGGAAACACCATATATTTT. The genes are TRBV4-1 and TRBJ1-3, with 10 bases that match TRBD1. The CDR3 loop spans 19 amino acids. Germline V gene sequence: CDR1 MGHRA, CDR2 YSYEKL. V lost 5 bases, J lost 0 bases, and 13 bases stayed unmatched.

This rearrangement joins TRBV7-9 to TRBJ1-2; a possible D gene is TRBD1 (6 bases). The CDR3 spans 16 residues. Germline CDR1 is SEHNR and CDR2 is FQNEAQ (reference sequence). V was clipped by 2 bases and J by 4 bases, with 17 bases between them. The CDR3 DNA reads as TGTGCCAGCAGCTTACTGGGTTCTGTACAGGGCTATGGCTACACCTTC. Protein product: CASSLLGSVQGYGYTF.

This clone was detected once. This chain joins TRBV2 and TRBJ2-7, with D maybe TRBD1 (6 bases). The germline V gene encodes CDR1 SNHLY and CDR2 FYNNEI. Deletions cut 5 bases from V and 3 bases from J, with 17 bases between. The CDR3 has 15 residues. CDR3 DNA sequence: TGTGCCAGCAGTTATGGTCCTACCAGGGGCTACGAGCAGTACTTC. This gives the protein CASSYGPTRGYEQYF.

The V gene is TRBV13, the J gene TRBJ2-7; 10 nucleotides line up with TRBD1. V was pared by 5 bases and J by 7 bases, with 11 bases of the junction left unmatched. This CDR3 has 15 residues. Germline CDR1 and CDR2: PRHDT and FYEKMQ (reference sequence). CDR3 region: CASSRPGTGVQEQYF. The CDR3, as DNA: TGTGCCAGCAGCCGACCCGGGACAGGGGTCCAAGAGCAGTACTTC.

Concerning this clone: At one of its ends the junction is not consistent with the germline gene, which may arise from a read error. The chain links TRBV7-9 to TRBJ2-5; D is possibly TRBD2 (8 bases). CDR3 length equals 15 residues. Germline CDR1 SEHNR, CDR2 FQNEAQ (reference sequence). The CDR3: CASRLGQVAGETQYF. CDR3 bases: TGTGCCAGCAGATTAGGACAGGTAGCGGGGGAGACCCAGTACTTC.

J is TRBJ1-1 and V is TRBV19; no reliable D call. V lost 0 bases and J 0 bases, leaving 20 bases between the germline ends. CDR1 is LNHDA and CDR2 is SQIVND in the germline V gene (reference sequence). This CDR3 is 19 amino acids long. CDR3 sequence (DNA): TGTGCCAGTAGTATAGATTCCCGGGTCCTCGTAAATATGAACACTGAAGCTTTCTTT. Translated: CASSIDSRVLVNMNTEAFF.

This clone was picked up a small number of times. The chain joins TRBV11-2 to TRBJ2-7; D unclear. The CDR3 covers 15 residues. CDR1 and CDR2 (germline): SGHAT, FQNNGV. Trimming pared 5 bases from V and 2 bases from J, leaving 16 bases between. This CDR3 is CASSDLAAAPYEQYF. CDR3 coding DNA: TGTGCCAGCAGCGACTTGGCTGCAGCGCCCTACGAGCAGTACTTC.

The CDR3 DNA sequence: TGTGCCAGCAGTCTGACTAGCGGGGGGGAGACCCAGTACTTC. Translating it yields CASSLTSGGETQYF. The chain is built from TRBV2 and TRBJ2-5; the match to TRBD2 covers 13 bases. The V segment lost 5 bases and the J segment 5 bases; nucleotides outside the gene matches: 2. Germline CDR1 SNHLY, CDR2 FYNNEI. The CDR3 spans 14 residues.

V gene TRBV5-6 combines with J gene TRBJ2-7; 8 bases fit TRBD1. The CDR3 contains 15 residues. The germline V gene encodes CDR1 SGHDT and CDR2 YYEEEE. The V gene end was trimmed by 4 bases and the J gene end by 2 bases; junction bases not matched to a gene: 8. CDR3 region: CASSAPGTGTYEQYF. CDR3 nucleotides: TGTGCCAGCAGCGCTCCGGGGACAGGTACCTACGAGCAGTACTTC.

The J gene is TRBJ1-5, the V gene TRBV19; TRBD1 agrees at 12 bases. Trimming at V came to 9 bases and at J to 0 bases, leaving 6 bases not matched to a gene. The CDR3 covers 16 residues. The germline V gene has CDR1 LNHDA and CDR2 SQIVND (reference sequence). The chain's CDR3 is CASRDRGPYSNQPQHF. In DNA form, the CDR3 reads TGTGCCAGCCGGGACAGGGGGCCTTATAGCAATCAGCCCCAGCATTTT.

The chain couples TRBV18 to TRBJ1-1; 9 positions agree with TRBD1. CDR3 length: 16 amino acids. V lost 0 bases to trimming and J lost 0 bases; unmatched junction nucleotides: 2. The germline V gene encodes CDR1 KGHSH and CDR2 LQKENI. As DNA, the CDR3 is TGTGCCAGCTCACCACCGGGACAGGGAATGAACACTGAAGCTTTCTTT. This translates into CASSPPGQGMNTEAFF.

The J gene is TRBJ1-4, the V gene TRBV28; 9 positions agree with TRBD1. Trimming cost V 8 bases and J 5 bases; bases outside gene matches: 6. CDR1 is MDHEN, CDR2 SYDVKM, per germline. The CDR3 consists of 14 residues. The CDR3: CASRTGAGNEKLFF. The CDR3, as DNA: TGTGCCAGCCGGACAGGGGCGGGGAATGAAAAACTGTTTTTT.

V is TRBV18 and J is TRBJ1-4; D may be TRBD1 (6 bases). The V gene's germline CDR1 is KGHSH and CDR2 LQKENI. CDR3 length: 16 residues. V lost 0 bases, J lost 8 bases, and 16 bases lay in between. Written as DNA, the CDR3 is TGTGCCAGCTCACCACCGAGTCCAGGGGAAAACGAAAAACTGTTTTTT. As protein: CASSPPSPGENEKLFF.

The rearrangement uses TRBV5-6 and TRBJ1-5; 7 bases fit TRBD1. From germline, CDR1 is SGHDT and CDR2 YYEEEE. The CDR3 spans 12 residues. Trimming removed 6 bases from V and 7 bases from J; junction bases left unmatched: 4. The CDR3 loop reads CASNRGGQPQHF. CDR3 in DNA: TGTGCCAGCAACCGAGGGGGCCAGCCCCAGCATTTT.

J is TRBJ1-2 and V is TRBV7-9; no firm D call. The germline V gene encodes CDR1 SEHNR and CDR2 FQNEAQ (reference sequence). This CDR3 contains 15 residues. Between the trimmed V and J ends, which lost 0 bases and 0 bases, there was a span of 8 bases. CDR3 in DNA: TGTGCCAGCAGCTTAGCGGGCTCGGCTAACTATGGCTACACCTTC. This codes for CASSLAGSANYGYTF. Supplemented by reference TRBV7-9 and TRBJ1-2, the full variable domain reads DTGVSQNPRHKITKRGQNVTFRCDPISEHNRLYWYRQTLGQGPEFLTYFQNEAQLEKSRLLSDRFSAERPKGSFSTLEIQRTEQGDSAMYLCASSLAGSANYGYTFGSGTRLTVV.

This chain connects TRBV7-3 to TRBJ2-1; 7 nucleotides align to TRBD1. Trimming at V came to 5 bases and at J to 7 bases, leaving 8 bases not matched to a gene. From germline, CDR1 is SGHTA and CDR2 FQGTGA. The CDR3 consists of 14 residues. DNA for the CDR3: TGTGCCAGCAGCCTAGGGGGCCTAAGGAATGAGCAGTTCTTC. This translates into CASSLGGLRNEQFF.

V usage is TRBV4-2 and J usage is TRBJ1-2; TRBD1 matches at 7 bases. The CDR3 is 15 residues long. The ends lost 4 bases at V and 4 bases at J; junction bases unmatched: 9. Germline V gives CDR1 LGHNA, CDR2 YNFKEQ. The CDR3 is CASSPTADRLYGYTF. DNA of the CDR3: TGTGCCAGCAGCCCAACCGCGGACAGGCTCTATGGCTACACCTTC.

V usage is TRBV3-1 (or the pseudogene TRBV3-2) and J usage is TRBJ1-1; TRBD1 matches at 7 bases. This CDR3 spans 14 amino acids. CDR1 and CDR2 from the germline V gene are LGHDT and YNNKEL (reference sequence). With 3 bases clipped from V and 3 bases from J, the junction kept 4 bases outside the gene matches. CDR3 sequence reads: CASSQDRWDTEAFF. The CDR3 nucleotides are TGTGCCAGCAGCCAGGACAGGTGGGACACTGAAGCTTTCTTT.

J is TRBJ1-1 and V is TRBV9; 10 positions agree with TRBD1. CDR3 length equals 15 residues. Per the germline V gene, CDR1 is SGDLS and CDR2 is YYNGEE. V dropped 3 bases and J dropped 4; count of bases not matched to a gene: 6. The DNA of the CDR3 is TGTGCCAGCAGCGCAGGGGACAGGGGTGGCACTGAAGCTTTCTTT. Residues: CASSAGDRGGTEAFF. Together with reference TRBV9 and TRBJ1-1, the CDR3 gives the full variable domain: DSGVTQTPKHLITATGQRVTLRCSPRSGDLSVYWYQQSLDQGLQFLIQYYNGEERAKGNILERFSAQQFPDLHSELNLSSLELGDSALYFCASSAGDRGGTEAFFGQGTRLTVV.

The J gene is TRBJ1-1, the V gene TRBV5-4; maybe TRBD1 (6 bases). This CDR3 region has 15 residues. Trimming removed 4 bases from V and 1 base from J, with 14 bases in between. Germline assignment: CDR1 SGHNT and CDR2 YYREEE (reference sequence). Here the CDR3 reads CASSRPGTKNTEAFF. In DNA, the CDR3 is TGTGCCAGCAGCAGGCCCGGGACAAAGAACACTGAAGCTTTCTTT.

This sequence joins TRBV5-5 and TRBJ1-2; D is undetermined. CDR1 and CDR2 from the germline V gene are SGHKS and YYEKEE (reference sequence). The CDR3 loop spans 13 amino acids. V lost 4 bases to trimming and J lost 4 bases, with 11 bases between them. In DNA form, the CDR3 reads TGTGCCAGCAGCCTAGGAGAGACCTATGGCTACACCTTC. It specifies CASSLGETYGYTF.

The chain combines TRBV28 with TRBJ1-4; TRBD1 agrees at 7 bases. Trimming cost V 4 bases and J 4 bases; bases outside gene matches: 15. Germline assignment: CDR1 MDHEN and CDR2 SYDVKM. The CDR3 is 18 amino acids. The CDR3, as DNA: TGTGCCAGCAGTTACCCGACAGGGATCGAGGCTGATAATGAAAAACTGTTTTTT. Amino acids: CASSYPTGIEADNEKLFF.

The chain combines TRBV11-2 with TRBJ2-7; D gene ambiguous. CDR3 length equals 13 residues. CDR1 and CDR2 from the germline V gene are SGHAT and FQNNGV. Deletions cut 3 bases from V and 3 bases from J, with 9 bases between. CDR3 sequence reads: CASSFDIFYEQYF. CDR3 DNA sequence: TGTGCCAGCAGCTTTGACATTTTCTACGAGCAGTACTTC.

This clone has a single count. The chain employs TRBV19 and TRBJ1-3; D gene uncertain. Germline CDR1 and CDR2: LNHDA and SQIVND (reference sequence). V lost 3 bases and J lost 0, with 9 bases in between. The CDR3 spans 15 residues. The CDR3 region is CASSINPTSGNTIYF. DNA for the CDR3: TGTGCCAGTAGTATTAACCCTACCTCTGGAAACACCATATATTTT.

The genes are TRBV7-2 and TRBJ2-1; D possibly corresponds to TRBD1 (6 bases). The CDR3 loop spans 14 amino acids. V lost 2 bases, J lost 8 bases, and 13 bases lay in between. Germline CDR1 reads SGHTA; CDR2 reads FQGNSA. CDR3: CASSLMGAVYEQFF. As DNA, the CDR3 is TGTGCCAGCAGCTTAATGGGGGCGGTATATGAGCAGTTCTTC.

CDR3 nucleotide sequence: TGTGCCAGCAGCAGGGATCCGAGCTCCTACAATGAGCAGTTCTTC. Translating it yields CASSRDPSSYNEQFF. The chain uses TRBV6-4 and TRBJ2-1; D is perhaps TRBD1 (5 bases). Germline CDR1 is MRHNA and CDR2 is SNTAGT. The germline V and J ends were trimmed by 6 bases and 0 bases, with 12 bases remaining between them. The CDR3 consists of 15 residues.

The chain employs TRBV18 and TRBJ2-1; TRBD2 matches at 7 bases. This CDR3 is built from 14 residues. Unmatched junction bases numbered 10, after V lost 5 bases and J lost 9 bases. The germline gives CDR1 KGHSH, CDR2 LQKENI. The CDR3 sequence is CASSSSGPGGEQFF. The DNA of the CDR3 is TGTGCCAGCTCAAGTAGCGGGCCCGGGGGTGAGCAGTTCTTC.